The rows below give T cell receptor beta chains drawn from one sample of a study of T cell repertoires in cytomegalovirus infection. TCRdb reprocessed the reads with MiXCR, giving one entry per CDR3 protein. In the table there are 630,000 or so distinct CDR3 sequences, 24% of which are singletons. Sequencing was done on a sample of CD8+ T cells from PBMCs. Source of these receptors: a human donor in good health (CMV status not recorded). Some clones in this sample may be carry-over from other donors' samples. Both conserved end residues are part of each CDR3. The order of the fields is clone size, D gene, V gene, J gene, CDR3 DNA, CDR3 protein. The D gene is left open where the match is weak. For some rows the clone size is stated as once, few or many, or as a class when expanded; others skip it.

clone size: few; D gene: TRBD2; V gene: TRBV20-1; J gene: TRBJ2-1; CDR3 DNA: TGCAGTGCTAGAGACGTCCCGGGACTAGCGGGAGGAACAAACCCCAATGAGCAGTTCTTC; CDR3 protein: CSARDVPGLAGGTNPNEQFF
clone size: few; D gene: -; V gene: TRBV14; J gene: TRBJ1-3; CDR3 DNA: TGTGCCAGCAGCCAAGTCCAGCCTGGGAGGATCTCTGGAAACACCATATATTTT; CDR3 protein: CASSQVQPGRISGNTIYF
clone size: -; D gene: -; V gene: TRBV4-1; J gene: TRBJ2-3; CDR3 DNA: TGCGCCAGCAGCCAAGAAATCTTAGGCACAGATACGCAGTATTTT; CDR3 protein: CASSQEILGTDTQYF
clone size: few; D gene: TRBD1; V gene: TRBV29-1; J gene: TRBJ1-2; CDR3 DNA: TGCAGCGTTGAAGGGAGGACAGGGGATGTCTATGGCTACACCTTC; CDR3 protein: CSVEGRTGDVYGYTF
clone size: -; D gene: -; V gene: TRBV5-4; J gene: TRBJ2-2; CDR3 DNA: TGTGCCAGCAGCTTACGGAATCGACCAGTGGGGGAGCTGTTTTTT; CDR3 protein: CASSLRNRPVGELFF
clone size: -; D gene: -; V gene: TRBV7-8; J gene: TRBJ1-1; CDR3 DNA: TGTGCCAGCAGCTTTTCTAGAGGCACTGAAGCTTTCTTT; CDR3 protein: CASSFSRGTEAFF
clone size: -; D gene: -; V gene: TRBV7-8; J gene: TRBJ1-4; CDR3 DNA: TGTGCCAGCAGCTTAGCAGGGTCGGGCGATGAAAAACTGTTTTTT; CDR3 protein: CASSLAGSGDEKLFF
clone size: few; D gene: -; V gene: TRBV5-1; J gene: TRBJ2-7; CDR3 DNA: TGCGCCAGCAGGGACCGGGGCTACGAGCAGTACTTC; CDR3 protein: CASRDRGYEQYF
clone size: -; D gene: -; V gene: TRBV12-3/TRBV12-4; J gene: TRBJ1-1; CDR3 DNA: TGTGCCAGCAGTTTAGCGGTTTTCATGAACACTGAAGCTTTCTTT; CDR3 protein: CASSLAVFMNTEAFF
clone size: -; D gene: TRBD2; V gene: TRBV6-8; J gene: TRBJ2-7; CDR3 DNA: TGTGCCTGCAGAGAACTAGCGGGGACCCTCTACGAGCAGTACTTC; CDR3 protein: CACRELAGTLYEQYF
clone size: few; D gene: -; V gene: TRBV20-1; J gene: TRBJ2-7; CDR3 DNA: TGCAGTGCAAGACAGACTTACCTCTCCTACGAGCAGTACTTC; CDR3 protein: CSARQTYLSYEQYF
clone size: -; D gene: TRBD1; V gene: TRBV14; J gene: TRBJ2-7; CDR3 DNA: TGTGCCAGCAGCCACATACAAGTTGGACAGGGGTCGTACGAGCAGTACTTC; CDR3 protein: CASSHIQVGQGSYEQYF
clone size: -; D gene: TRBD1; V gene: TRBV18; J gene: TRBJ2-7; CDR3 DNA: TGTGCCAGCTCACCATCGGGACAGGAGACCTACGAGCAGTACTTC; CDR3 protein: CASSPSGQETYEQYF
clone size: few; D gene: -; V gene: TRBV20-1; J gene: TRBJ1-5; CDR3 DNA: TGCAGTGCTGGGGCCGGGGAAAGCAATCAGCCCCAGCATTTT; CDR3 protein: CSAGAGESNQPQHF
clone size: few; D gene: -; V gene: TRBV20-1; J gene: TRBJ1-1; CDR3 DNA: TGCAGTGCTAGAGCGGCCCTTGGGGGCACTGAAGCTTTCTTT; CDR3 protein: CSARAALGGTEAFF
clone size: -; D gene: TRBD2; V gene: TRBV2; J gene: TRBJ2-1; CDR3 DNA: TGTGCCAGCAGACCTAGGACTAGCTGGATGTATAATGAGCAGTTCTTC; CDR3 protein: CASRPRTSWMYNEQFF
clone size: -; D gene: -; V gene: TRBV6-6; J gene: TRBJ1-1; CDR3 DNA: TGTGCCAGCTTCGGCCCAGGCGGGGGTAGGACTGAAGCTTTCTTT; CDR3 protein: CASFGPGGGRTEAFF
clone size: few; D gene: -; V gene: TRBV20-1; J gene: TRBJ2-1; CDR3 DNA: TGCAGTGCTAGACTCCCCGGGGTCGGGGCCTACAATGAGCAGTTCTTC; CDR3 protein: CSARLPGVGAYNEQFF
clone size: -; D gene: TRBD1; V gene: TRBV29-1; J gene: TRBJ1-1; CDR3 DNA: TGCAGCGTTCGCGGACAGGTACTCTCCCATACTGAAGCTTTCTTT; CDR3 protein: CSVRGQVLSHTEAFF
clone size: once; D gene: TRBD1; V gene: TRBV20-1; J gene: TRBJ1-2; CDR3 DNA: TGCAGTGCTAGGGGGACAGGGATCGGCTATAGCTATGGCTACACCTTC; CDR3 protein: CSARGTGIGYSYGYTF
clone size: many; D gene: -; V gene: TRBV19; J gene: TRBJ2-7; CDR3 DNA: TGTGCCATCCTTCGATACGACGCCTCAGGATCCTACGAGCAGTACTTC; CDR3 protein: CAILRYDASGSYEQYF
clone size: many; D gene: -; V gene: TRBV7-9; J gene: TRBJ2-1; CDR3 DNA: TGTGCCAGCAGCATGGGGGATGAGCAGTTCTTC; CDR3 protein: CASSMGDEQFF
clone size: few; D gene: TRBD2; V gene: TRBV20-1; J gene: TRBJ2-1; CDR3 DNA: TGCAGTGCTAGAGGGACTAGCGGGGGGGCCTCGTTCCATGAGCAGTTCTTC; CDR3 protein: CSARGTSGGASFHEQFF
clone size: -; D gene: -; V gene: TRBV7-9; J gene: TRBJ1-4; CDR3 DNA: TGTGCCAGCAGCTCAAACGGACAGCTCAATGAAAAACTGTTTTTT; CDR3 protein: CASSSNGQLNEKLFF
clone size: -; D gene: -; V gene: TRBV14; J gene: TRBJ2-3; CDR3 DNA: TGTGCCAGCAGCGAGACAACTCATAGCACAGATACGCAGTATTTT; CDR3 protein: CASSETTHSTDTQYF
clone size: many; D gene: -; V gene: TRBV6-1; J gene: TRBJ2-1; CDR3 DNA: TGTGCCAGCAAAGGCAGGGGGGGTAACAATGAGCAGTTCTTC; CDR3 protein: CASKGRGGNNEQFF
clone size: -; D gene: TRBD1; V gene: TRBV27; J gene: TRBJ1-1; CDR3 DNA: TGTGCCAGCAGTTTTAGAAGGGGGCGAGATACTGAAGCTTTCTTT; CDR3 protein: CASSFRRGRDTEAFF